This TCR beta chain was captured by sequencing in a study of blood T cell repertoires in COVID-19. About the study: From T cells, B-cell-depleted T cells, or PBMCs came the material, which was cDNA or gDNA.

This clone occurred once. The data were produced by immunoSEQ multiplex PCR, yet TCRdb's version contains in-frame clones alone and is incomplete. This sample has 100,000 to 120,000 clones, with about four fifths found just once. The sequence came from a woman aged 70-85 years with acute or convalescent COVID-19. Sequenced: peripheral blood.

CDR3 amino acids: CASSYPQDRGTEAFF. The CDR3 region has the DNA TGTGCCAGCAGTTACCCCCAGGACAGGGGCACTGAAGCTTTCTTT. The V and J genes are TRBV6-6 and TRBJ1-1; 9 bases agree with TRBD1. The germline CDR1 and CDR2 sequences are MNHNY and SVGAGI (reference sequence). The CDR3 totals 15 residues. J gave up 4 bases and V 2 bases, and 5 bases lay outside the gene matches.